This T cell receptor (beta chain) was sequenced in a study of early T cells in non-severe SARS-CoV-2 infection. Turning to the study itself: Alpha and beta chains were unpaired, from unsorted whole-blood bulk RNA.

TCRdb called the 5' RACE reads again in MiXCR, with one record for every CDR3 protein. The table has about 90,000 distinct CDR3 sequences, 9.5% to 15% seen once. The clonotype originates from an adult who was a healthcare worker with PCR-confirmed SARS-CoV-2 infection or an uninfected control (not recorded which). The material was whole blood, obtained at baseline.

The chain's CDR3 is CATSRSTDTQYF. For the CDR3, the DNA is TGTGCCACCAGCAGGAGCACAGATACGCAGTATTTT. The chain couples TRBV15 to TRBJ2-3; no firm D call. This CDR3 is 12 amino acids long. In germline, CDR1 is LNHNV, CDR2 YYDKDF (reference sequence). V gave up 3 bases and J gave up 0 bases, with 1 base separating them.